This T cell receptor beta chain was documented in a study of blood T cell repertoires in COVID-19. The overall study: Spain, Italy and the United States supplied samples that represented acute and convalescent COVID-19. In each case, the material was cDNA or gDNA derived from T cells, B-cell-depleted T cells, or PBMCs.

In the original processing: Using reference gene primer amplification, nucleated cell counts were estimated. Libraries were prepared by immunoSEQ multiplex PCR; TCRdb keeps only in-frame clonotypes and omits some of them. From that table come the V and J calls and clone size; the DNA was used to work out D and trimming. The sample holds about 100,000 clones, about nine tenths seen once. A remark on this clone: A junction end diverges from the germline sequence, so it may reflect a read error.

The length of the CDR3 is 12 residues. The germline V gene has CDR1 MNHEY and CDR2 SVGAGI. The chain combines TRBV6-5 with TRBJ1-1, with D maybe TRBD1 (6 bases). The source material was peripheral blood. The clonotype comes from a man between 60 and 75 years old with acute or convalescent COVID-19. The CDR3 loop reads CASSPRGPEAFF. DNA of the CDR3: TGTGCCAGCAGTCCCAGGGGTCCTGAGGCTTTCTTT.